The clone carrying this T cell receptor beta chain showed up just a few times. The data belong to a study of T cells in Graves' hyperthyroidism and ophthalmopathy. This CDR3 is 11 amino acids long. V was shortened by 7 bases and J by 6 bases, with 12 bases between the two germline ends. The germline V gene has CDR1 SQVTM and CDR2 ANQGSEA. From RNA transcripts, TCR beta CDR3 regions were amplified. Carried out on the TCR CDR3, a first-round RT-PCR used the HTBI primer set. TCRdb re-called the multiplex PCR reads with MiXCR, one entry per CDR3 protein. Altogether approximately 640,000 distinct CDR3 sequences are present, 15% to 20% being singletons, with the ten largest covering over 3.5%. Using more than 7.5 ml of fresh peripheral blood, PBMCs were prepared.

The receptor was derived from a woman under 40 with Graves' hyperthyroidism. Material for sequencing was blood. The genes are TRBV29-1 and TRBJ1-1; D is ambiguous. Here the CDR3 reads CSARGGSEAFF. CDR3 bases: TGCAGCGCCCGCGGAGGGTCTGAAGCTTTCTTT.